This T cell receptor beta chain was observed in a study of blood T cells in healthy people across ages. Study information: Template switching retrieved approximately one barcoded beta molecule for each two T cells. Findings of the study overall: Because donor CMV status was unknown, expanded clonotype changes were possibly confounded.

To note about this clonotype: Its specificity is unknown.

The second PCR ran about 6 to 11 cycles with a sample-barcoded 5' primer and J-beta primers. Each of the cDNA molecules was tagged by a template-switch adaptor with 12 random nucleotides. One entry per CDR3 protein results from TCRdb running MiXCR on the 5' RACE reads. Of around 520,000 distinct CDR3 sequences listed, about a quarter were seen once; the top ten hold approximately 3.6%. The sample also formed part of further work on T cells of mothers and their children.

The source material was blood. This receptor was taken from a boy younger than 10 in good health.

CDR3 protein: CASSLGLGSPLHF. The CDR3 DNA sequence: TGTGCCAGCAGCCTGGGCCTGGGTTCACCCCTCCACTTT. The J gene is TRBJ1-6, the V gene TRBV9; D call uncertain. The V gene's germline CDR1 is SGDLS and CDR2 YYNGEE. The CDR3 runs 13 residues. The V gene lost 4 bases and the J gene lost 9 bases, with 11 bases spanning the gap.